A single T cell receptor (beta chain) is shown here with its context. Its antigen has not been determined. No base-level quality is on record; no much larger clone is a single base apart. Between the V and J ends, shortened by 5 bases and 0 bases respectively, the junction contains 10 bases. The CDR3 spans 15 residues, from the cysteine through the phenylalanine. Of the read, only the CDR3 DNA is kept; its 45 bases are in frame from base 1. According to the germline V gene (reference sequence), CDR1 reads SEHNR and CDR2 reads FQNEAQ. This record belongs to a study of T cell changes during pregnancy in multiple sclerosis (dated by TCRdb to about 2019). A note on the overall study: The study examined how the T cell repertoire changed over the course of pregnancy in women with multiple sclerosis.

Receptor libraries were prepared by the immunoSEQ multiplex PCR assay. In its TCRdb copy, this immuneACCESS table keeps in-frame sequences only and misses some clones. Where compared with another copy, unresolved V genes explain less than half of these, and the others have no known cause. Across this sample there are tens of thousands of clones, with 87% seen only once. The ten largest account for over 7.5% of the sample. The chain was built from TRBV7-9 and TRBJ1-4; TRBD1 could be the D gene, as 6 bases match. This sequence was found in a female donor with multiple sclerosis, enrolled in a pregnancy study. Sequenced material: CD8+ T cells from peripheral blood mononuclear cells, taken before pregnancy. The DNA reads TGTGCCAGCAGCGTCGGGACAACAACTAATGAAAAACTGTTTTTT. Its protein product is CASSVGTTTNEKLFF.